The 6 T cell receptor beta chains reported below all come from one sample, sequenced in a study of blood T cell repertoires in COVID-19. The protocol was immunoSEQ multiplex PCR, while the TCRdb copy is restricted to in-frame clones and leaves out a portion. The sample lists around 62,000 clones, almost 85% seen once, with 7.5% to 9% in the top ten. The sequencing input was peripheral blood. The receptor set was obtained from a man aged 50-60 years with active COVID-19.

This chain links TRBV4-2 with TRBJ2-5; D ambiguous. The V and J ends lost 0 bases and 1 base respectively, with 6 bases between them. The germline gives CDR1 LGHNA, CDR2 YNFKEQ. The CDR3 has 14 amino acids. The CDR3 coding sequence is TGTGCCAGCAGCCAAGAAGGCGGCCAAGAGACCCAGTACTTC. Translation gives CASSQEGGQETQYF.

This rearrangement joins TRBV9 to TRBJ1-2; 8 bases map to TRBD1. Trimming removed 1 base from V and 2 bases from J; junction bases left unmatched: 4. Germline CDR1 and CDR2: SGDLS and YYNGEE. This CDR3 has 15 residues. The CDR3 region has the DNA TGTGCCAGCAGCGTACCCGGGACAGGCAACTATGGCTACACCTTC. This sequence encodes CASSVPGTGNYGYTF.

The chain uses TRBV7-2 and TRBJ2-1; a possible D gene is TRBD2 (6 bases). Deletions cut 3 bases from V and 7 bases from J, with 16 bases between. The germline V gene has CDR1 SGHTA and CDR2 FQGNSA. CDR3 length equals 15 residues. The CDR3 loop is CASSLSLAWVNEQFF. Here the CDR3 DNA reads TGTGCCAGCAGCTTGTCCCTAGCGTGGGTGAATGAGCAGTTCTTC.

The chain joins TRBV11-2 to TRBJ1-2, with a possible D match to TRBD1 (5 bases). Trimming took 3 bases from V and 5 from J, leaving 13 bases between them. CDR3 size: 14 residues. From germline, CDR1 is SGHAT and CDR2 FQNNGV. The CDR3 here is CASSFSQGLYGYTF. CDR3 DNA: TGTGCCAGCAGCTTCTCTCAGGGACTGTATGGCTACACCTTC.

This clone was detected only a few times. The rearrangement joins TRBV30 to TRBJ1-1; no clear D. CDR1 is GTSNPN and CDR2 is SVGIG in the germline V gene (reference sequence). V was clipped by 3 bases and J by 5 bases, with 13 bases between them. This CDR3 has 13 amino acids. The CDR3 bases are TGTGCCTGGAGGAAGAGGTTAGATACTGAAGCTTTCTTT. Encoded protein: CAWRKRLDTEAFF. The entire variable domain, with the rest obtained from reference TRBV30 and TRBJ1-1, is as follows: SQTIHQWPATLVQPVGSPLSLECTVEGTSNPNLYWYRQAAGRGLQLLFYSVGIGQISSEVPQNLSASRPQDRQFILSSKKLLLSDSGFYLCAWRKRLDTEAFFGQGTRLTVV.

The chain carries TRBV7-9 and TRBJ2-1; TRBD2 might be the D (7 bases). Trimming pared 5 bases from V and 8 bases from J, leaving 19 bases between. Germline loops: CDR1 SEHNR, CDR2 FQNEAQ (reference sequence). This CDR3 is built from 15 residues. The CDR3 DNA sequence: TGTGCCAGCAGCCCGCCCAACGGGGGGCAAGATGAGCAGTTCTTC. Translating gives CASSPPNGGQDEQFF.